The 18 T cell receptor beta chains below all came from one sample that was sequenced in a study of CD4+ T cells in melanoma. Produced via immunoSEQ multiplex PCR; TCRdb's table is partial and in-frame only. Here the sample spans just over 14,000 clones, approximately 63% being singletons. The source material was cells from a culture (not recorded whether cultured in vitro). Source of these receptors: a human donor with melanoma.

V is TRBV10-2 and J is TRBJ1-1; tentative D call: TRBD1 (6 bases). The length of the CDR3 is 11 residues. The germline gives CDR1 WSHSY, CDR2 SAAADI. V was cut by 7 bases and J by 6 bases, with 9 bases left in between. CDR3 sequence (DNA): TGCGCCAGCAACCGGACAGCTGAAGCTTTCTTT. Encoded protein: CASNRTAEAFF.

This chain joins TRBV6-5 and TRBJ2-1; D is unclear. The CDR3 is 15 amino acids. V was cut by 4 bases and J by 6 bases, with 16 bases left in between. Looked up from germline, CDR1 is MNHEY and CDR2 is SVGAGI. DNA of the CDR3: TGTGCCAGCAGTTCCGTCTCCTCGGAAGGCAATGAGCAGTTCTTC. It is translated as CASSSVSSEGNEQFF.

The chain recombines TRBV5-4 with TRBJ2-5; tentatively, D is TRBD1 or TRBD2 (6 bases each). V lost 6 bases to trimming and J lost 2 bases, with 14 bases between them. This CDR3 spans 14 amino acids. Germline CDR1 is SGHNT and CDR2 is YYREEE (reference sequence). The CDR3 reads CASNRDGRQETQYF. In DNA form, the CDR3 reads TGTGCCAGCAACAGGGACGGGAGACAAGAGACCCAGTACTTC.

The V gene is TRBV5-1, the J gene TRBJ2-1; D possibly corresponds to TRBD1 (5 bases). The CDR3 extends over 13 amino acids. Germline V gene lookup returns CDR1 SGHRS and CDR2 YFSETQ. The germline V and J ends were trimmed by 3 bases and 8 bases, with 12 bases remaining between them. CDR3 sequence: CASSSQGSDEQFF. CDR3 bases: TGCGCCAGCAGCTCGCAGGGTTCCGATGAGCAGTTCTTC.

The V gene is TRBV7-3, the J gene TRBJ2-2, with D possibly being TRBD2 (6 bases). The germline V gene has CDR1 SGHTA and CDR2 FQGTGA. CDR3 size: 15 residues. Between the trimmed V and J ends, which lost 5 bases and 3 bases, there was a span of 13 bases. Here the CDR3 reads CASSKVGGHTGELFF. In nucleotides, the CDR3 is TGTGCCAGCAGCAAGGTCGGGGGTCACACCGGGGAGCTGTTTTTT.

The chain is built from TRBV11-2 and TRBJ2-2, with D uncertain. From germline, CDR1 is SGHAT and CDR2 FQNNGV. The CDR3 consists of 13 residues. Deletions cut 3 bases from V and 4 bases from J, with 6 bases between. As DNA, the CDR3 is TGTGCCAGCAGCTTGTATTTCACCGGGGAGCTGTTTTTT. As protein: CASSLYFTGELFF. Drawing the rest from reference TRBV11-2 and TRBJ2-2, the complete variable domain is EAGVAQSPRYKIIEKRQSVAFWCNPISGHATLYWYQQILGQGPKLLIQFQNNGVVDDSQLPKDRFSAERLKGVDSTLKIQPAKLEDSAVYLCASSLYFTGELFFGEGSRLTVL.

This clone turned up a few times. The genes are TRBV14 and TRBJ1-1; D gene ambiguous. The germline gives CDR1 SGHDN, CDR2 FVKESK. Trimming stripped 4 bases from V and 0 bases from J, with 9 bases between. This CDR3 is 14 amino acids long. The CDR3 is CASSRPGMNTEAFF. Here the CDR3 DNA reads TGTGCCAGCAGCCGACCGGGGATGAACACTGAAGCTTTCTTT.

Comment on this clone: This likely reflects a read error, since a far larger clone is one base away. This CDR3 is also generated by other DNA sequences in the sample. J is TRBJ1-1 and V is TRBV4-1; tentative D call: TRBD1 (5 bases). The CDR3 spans 15 residues. The V gene's germline CDR1 is MGHRA and CDR2 YSYEKL. The ends were cut back, 1 base at V and 1 base at J, with 10 bases in the middle. The CDR3 nucleotides read TGCGCCAGCAGCCAAGGGGGGGGATGGAACACTGAAGCTTTCTTT. It yields the protein CASSQGGGWNTEAFF.

This clone was counted only a few times. The chain links TRBV2 to TRBJ2-7; 10 nucleotides line up with TRBD1. The CDR3 is 13 residues long. With 6 bases clipped from V and 6 bases from J, the junction kept 5 bases outside the gene matches. The germline V gene encodes CDR1 SNHLY and CDR2 FYNNEI. This CDR3 is CASRWDRGSEQYF. Here the CDR3 DNA reads TGTGCCAGCAGGTGGGACAGGGGTAGCGAGCAGTACTTC.

This clone showed up just a few times. This chain uses TRBV7-9 with TRBJ1-2; TRBD1 might be the D (5 bases). Trimming left V 4 bases short and J 6 bases short, with 15 bases between. The CDR3 is made up of 14 amino acids. From germline, CDR1 is SEHNR and CDR2 FQNEAQ (reference sequence). The CDR3 reads CASSSTGTENGYTF. The CDR3 DNA follows: TGTGCCAGCAGCTCTACCGGGACGGAAAATGGCTACACCTTC.

This clone has a handful of counts. This chain links TRBV2 with TRBJ2-7; D unclear. The CDR3 consists of 14 residues. V dropped 0 bases and J dropped 0 bases, with 6 bases sitting between them. CDR1 and CDR2 (germline): SNHLY, FYNNEI. CDR3 nucleotide sequence: TGTGCCAGCAGTGAAGCGGTTAGCTCCTACGAGCAGTACTTC. It encodes CASSEAVSSYEQYF.

The chain joins TRBV5-5 to TRBJ2-5; the D gene is possibly TRBD2 (6 bases). The last part of the DNA fits TRBJ2-7 better; the J call may be wrong. Germline V gene lookup returns CDR1 SGHKS and CDR2 YYEKEE (reference sequence). The CDR3 extends over 12 amino acids. For the CDR3, the DNA is TGTGCCAGCAGCTTTTTGGGGGGCGAGCAGTACTTC. It codes for CASSFLGGEQYF.

The genes are TRBV7-9 and TRBJ1-4, with D tentatively TRBD1 (6 bases). Germline CDR1 is SEHNR and CDR2 is FQNEAQ (reference sequence). The CDR3 loop spans 17 amino acids. V gave up 2 bases and J gave up 1 base, with 14 bases separating them. The CDR3 DNA follows: TGTGCCAGCAGCTTACGGTCTGGGGGCCTAACTAATGAAAAACTGTTTTTT. Protein: CASSLRSGGLTNEKLFF. The whole variable domain, filled in from reference TRBV7-9 and TRBJ1-4, reads DTGVSQNPRHKITKRGQNVTFRCDPISEHNRLYWYRQTLGQGPEFLTYFQNEAQLEKSRLLSDRFSAERPKGSFSTLEIQRTEQGDSAMYLCASSLRSGGLTNEKLFFGSGTQLSVL.

In its sample, this clone is medium-sized. This chain joins TRBV7-8 and TRBJ1-5, with D possibly matching TRBD1 (5 bases). V lost 1 base to trimming and J lost 4 bases, with 11 bases between them. The CDR3 is 15 residues long. The germline V gene has CDR1 SGHVS and CDR2 FQNEAQ. The CDR3 bases are TGTGCCAGCAGCTTAGTGGGGGTACGGAATCAGCCCCAGCATTTT. Its protein is CASSLVGVRNQPQHF.

This clone was seen only a few times. This chain links TRBV2 with TRBJ2-7; D is uncertain. Germline assignment: CDR1 SNHLY and CDR2 FYNNEI. The V gene lost 3 bases and the J gene lost 7 bases, with 7 bases spanning the gap. The CDR3 contains 11 residues. CDR3 nucleotides: TGTGCCAGCAGTGACAGAGGAGAGCAGTACTTC. It yields the protein CASSDRGEQYF.

The rearrangement uses TRBV2 and TRBJ2-1; 8 bases fit TRBD2. The trim removed 4 bases at V and 9 bases at J, leaving 14 bases unmatched. This CDR3 region has 16 residues. Looked up from germline, CDR1 is SNHLY and CDR2 is FYNNEI. CDR3 DNA sequence: TGTGCCAGCAGTGGGAACGGGGGGGCAGGTCGTATTGAGCAGTTCTTC. It translates to CASSGNGGAGRIEQFF.

The chain has TRBV5-1 and TRBJ2-1; 9 bases are shared with TRBD2. The CDR3 is made up of 15 amino acids. Germline CDR1 reads SGHRS; CDR2 reads YFSETQ. J lost 13 bases, V lost 2 bases, and 13 bases had no gene match. The CDR3 is CASSLSPPSGDKQFF. CDR3 bases: TGCGCCAGCAGCTTATCTCCGCCTAGCGGGGACAAACAGTTCTTC.

This chain connects TRBV18 to TRBJ2-7, with TRBD2 identical over 7 bases. Per germline, CDR1 KGHSH and CDR2 LQKENI. CDR3 size: 15 residues. With 3 bases clipped from V and 9 bases from J, the junction kept 14 bases outside the gene matches. CDR3 in DNA: TGTGCCAGCTCACCCCCGGCAGGGAGGGACGTGGGGCAGTACTTC. Translation gives CASSPPAGRDVGQYF.